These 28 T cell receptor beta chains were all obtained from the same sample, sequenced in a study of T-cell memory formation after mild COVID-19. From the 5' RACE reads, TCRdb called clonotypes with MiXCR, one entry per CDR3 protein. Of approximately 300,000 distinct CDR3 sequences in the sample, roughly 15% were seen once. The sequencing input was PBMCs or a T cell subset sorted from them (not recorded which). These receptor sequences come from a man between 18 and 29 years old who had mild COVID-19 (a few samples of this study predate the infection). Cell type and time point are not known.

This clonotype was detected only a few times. The CDR3, as DNA: TGCAGTGCTCCACAGGGGAACAGACCCCAGCATTTT. This gives the protein CSAPQGNRPQHF. The rearrangement links TRBV20-1 to TRBJ1-5; 7 nucleotides align to TRBD1. The junction had 8 bases not matched to a gene; V was cut back by 5 bases and J by 10 bases. CDR3 length equals 12 residues. Germline CDR1 reads DFQATT; CDR2 reads SNEGSKA (reference sequence).

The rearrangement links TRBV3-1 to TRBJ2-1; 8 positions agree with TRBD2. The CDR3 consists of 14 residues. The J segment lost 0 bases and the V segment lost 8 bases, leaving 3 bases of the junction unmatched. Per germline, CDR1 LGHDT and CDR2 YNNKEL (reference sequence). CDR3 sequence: CASQRGTSYNEQFF. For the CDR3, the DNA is TGTGCCAGCCAGCGGGGGACCTCCTACAATGAGCAGTTCTTC.

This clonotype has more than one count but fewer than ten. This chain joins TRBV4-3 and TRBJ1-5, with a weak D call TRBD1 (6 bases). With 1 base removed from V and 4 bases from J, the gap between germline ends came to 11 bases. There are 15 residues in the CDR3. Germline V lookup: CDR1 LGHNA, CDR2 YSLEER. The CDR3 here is CASSQVFRGNQPQHF. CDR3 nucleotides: TGCGCCAGCAGCCAAGTCTTCAGGGGTAATCAGCCCCAGCATTTT.

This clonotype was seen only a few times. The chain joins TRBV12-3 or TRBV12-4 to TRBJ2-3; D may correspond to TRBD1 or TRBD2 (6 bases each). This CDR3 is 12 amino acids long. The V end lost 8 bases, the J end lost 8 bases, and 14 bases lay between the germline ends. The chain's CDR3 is CASEGGLTTQYF. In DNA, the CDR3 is TGTGCCAGCGAAGGGGGGCTGACTACGCAGTATTTT.

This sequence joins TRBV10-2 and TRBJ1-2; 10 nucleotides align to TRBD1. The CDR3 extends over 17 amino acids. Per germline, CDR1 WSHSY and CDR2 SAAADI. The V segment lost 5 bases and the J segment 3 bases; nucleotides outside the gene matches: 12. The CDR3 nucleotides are TGCGCCAGCAGTAAAGCCGGGACAGGGGAGGCCTACTATGGCTACACCTTC. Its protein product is CASSKAGTGEAYYGYTF.

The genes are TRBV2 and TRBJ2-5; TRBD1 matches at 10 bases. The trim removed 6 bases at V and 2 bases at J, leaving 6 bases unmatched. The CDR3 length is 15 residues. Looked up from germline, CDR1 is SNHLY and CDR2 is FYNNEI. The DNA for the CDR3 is TGTGCCAGCAGGGACCGGGACAGGGGTCAAGAGACCCAGTACTTC. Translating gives CASRDRDRGQETQYF.

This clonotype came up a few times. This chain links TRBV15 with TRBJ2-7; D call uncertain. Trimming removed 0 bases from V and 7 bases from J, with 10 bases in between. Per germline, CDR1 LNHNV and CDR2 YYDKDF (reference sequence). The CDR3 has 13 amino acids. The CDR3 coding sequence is TGTGCCACCAGCAGAGATGATCAGATAGAGCAGTACGTC. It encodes CATSRDDQIEQYV.

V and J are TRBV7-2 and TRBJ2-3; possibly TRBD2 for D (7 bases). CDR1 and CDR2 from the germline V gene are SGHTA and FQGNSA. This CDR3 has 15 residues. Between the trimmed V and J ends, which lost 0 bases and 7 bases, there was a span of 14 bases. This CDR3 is CASSLAVAGAHTQYF. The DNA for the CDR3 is TGTGCCAGCAGCTTAGCGGTCGCGGGGGCCCATACGCAGTATTTT.

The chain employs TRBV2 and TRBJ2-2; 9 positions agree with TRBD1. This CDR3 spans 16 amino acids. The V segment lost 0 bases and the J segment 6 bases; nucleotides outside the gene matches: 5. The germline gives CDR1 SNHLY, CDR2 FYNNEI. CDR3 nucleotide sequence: TGTGCCAGCAGTGAAGCCGGGACAGGGTTAGCCGGGGAGCTGTTTTTT. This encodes CASSEAGTGLAGELFF.

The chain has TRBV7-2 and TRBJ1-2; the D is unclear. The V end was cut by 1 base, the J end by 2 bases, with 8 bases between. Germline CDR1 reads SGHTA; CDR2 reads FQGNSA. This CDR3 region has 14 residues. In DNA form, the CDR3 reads TGTGCCAGCAGCTTAGAAGTGGCCAACTATGGCTACACCTTC. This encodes CASSLEVANYGYTF.

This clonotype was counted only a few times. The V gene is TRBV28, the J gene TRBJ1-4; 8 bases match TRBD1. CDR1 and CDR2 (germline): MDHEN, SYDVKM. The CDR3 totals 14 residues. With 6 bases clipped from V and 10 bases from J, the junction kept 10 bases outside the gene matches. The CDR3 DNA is TGTGCCAGCAGCAACAGGGGGAGTACGGTAAAACTGTTTTTT. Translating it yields CASSNRGSTVKLFF.

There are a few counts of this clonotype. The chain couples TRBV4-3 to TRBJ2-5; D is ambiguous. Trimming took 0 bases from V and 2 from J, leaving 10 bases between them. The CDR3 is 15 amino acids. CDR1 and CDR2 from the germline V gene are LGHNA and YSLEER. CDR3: CASSQESAIQETQYF. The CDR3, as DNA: TGCGCCAGCAGCCAAGAGTCAGCGATACAAGAGACCCAGTACTTC.

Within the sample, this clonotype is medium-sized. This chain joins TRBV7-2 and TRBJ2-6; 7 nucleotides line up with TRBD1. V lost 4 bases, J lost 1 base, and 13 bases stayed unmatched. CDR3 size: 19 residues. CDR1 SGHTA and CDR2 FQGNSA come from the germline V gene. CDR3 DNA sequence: TGTGCCAGCAGCTCAGAGGGGGCAGGGATCACTTCTGGGGCCAACGTCCTGACTTTC. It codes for CASSSEGAGITSGANVLTF.

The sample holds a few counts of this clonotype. In nucleotides, the CDR3 is TGTGCCAGCAGCTTTGACAGAACCTACAATGAGCAGTTCTTC. Encoded protein: CASSFDRTYNEQFF. This chain connects TRBV5-5 to TRBJ2-1, with a weak D call TRBD1 (5 bases). This CDR3 spans 14 amino acids. Trimming cost V 2 bases and J 2 bases, with 8 bases left between them. CDR1 and CDR2 from the germline V gene are SGHKS and YYEKEE (reference sequence).

The CDR3 here is CASRQTGAGNTIYF. The CDR3 DNA sequence: TGCGCCAGCAGACAAACAGGGGCCGGAAACACCATATATTTT. The V and J genes are TRBV5-1 and TRBJ1-3; TRBD1 matches 7 bases. This CDR3 comprises 14 residues. Germline V gene lookup returns CDR1 SGHRS and CDR2 YFSETQ. With 5 bases clipped from V and 4 bases from J, the junction kept 6 bases outside the gene matches.

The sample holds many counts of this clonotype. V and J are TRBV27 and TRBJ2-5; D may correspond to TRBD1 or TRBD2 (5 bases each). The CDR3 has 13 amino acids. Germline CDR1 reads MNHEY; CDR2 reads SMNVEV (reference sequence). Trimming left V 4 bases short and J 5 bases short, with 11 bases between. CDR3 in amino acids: CASSSRGRETQYF. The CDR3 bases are TGTGCCAGCAGTTCGAGGGGCAGGGAGACCCAGTACTTC.

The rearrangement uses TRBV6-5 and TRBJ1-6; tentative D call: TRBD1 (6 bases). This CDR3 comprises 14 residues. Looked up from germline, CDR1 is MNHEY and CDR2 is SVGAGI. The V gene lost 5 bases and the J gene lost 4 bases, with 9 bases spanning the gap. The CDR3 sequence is CASSGQSYNSPLHF. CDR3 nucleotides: TGTGCCAGCAGTGGACAGTCTTATAATTCACCCCTCCACTTT.

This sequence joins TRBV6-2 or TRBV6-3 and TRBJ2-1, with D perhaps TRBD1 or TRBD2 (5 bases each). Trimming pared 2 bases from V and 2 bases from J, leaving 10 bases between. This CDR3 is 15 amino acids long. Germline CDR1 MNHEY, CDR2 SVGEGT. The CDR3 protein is CASSYRDGTYNEQFF. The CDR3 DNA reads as TGTGCCAGCAGTTACCGGGACGGGACCTACAATGAGCAGTTCTTC.

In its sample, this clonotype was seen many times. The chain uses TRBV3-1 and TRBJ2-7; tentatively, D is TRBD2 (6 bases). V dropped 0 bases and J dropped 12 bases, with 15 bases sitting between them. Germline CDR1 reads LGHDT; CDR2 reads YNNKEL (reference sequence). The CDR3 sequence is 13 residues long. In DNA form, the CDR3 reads TGTGCCAGCAGCCAAGAACTAGCAGGACGGTCGTACTTC. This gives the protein CASSQELAGRSYF.

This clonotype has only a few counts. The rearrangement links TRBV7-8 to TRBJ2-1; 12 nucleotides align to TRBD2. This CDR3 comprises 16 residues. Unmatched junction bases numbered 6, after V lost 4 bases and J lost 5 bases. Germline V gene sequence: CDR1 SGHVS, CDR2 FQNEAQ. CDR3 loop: CASSSSGLAGNNEQFF. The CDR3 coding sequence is TGTGCCAGCAGCTCGTCAGGACTAGCGGGGAACAATGAGCAGTTCTTC.

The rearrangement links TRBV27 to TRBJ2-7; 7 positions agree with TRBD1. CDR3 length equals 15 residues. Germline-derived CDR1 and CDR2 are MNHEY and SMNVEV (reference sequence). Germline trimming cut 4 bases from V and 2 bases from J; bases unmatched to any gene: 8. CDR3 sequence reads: CASSSHRTGPYEQYF. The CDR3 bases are TGTGCCAGCAGTTCCCACCGGACAGGACCCTACGAGCAGTACTTC.

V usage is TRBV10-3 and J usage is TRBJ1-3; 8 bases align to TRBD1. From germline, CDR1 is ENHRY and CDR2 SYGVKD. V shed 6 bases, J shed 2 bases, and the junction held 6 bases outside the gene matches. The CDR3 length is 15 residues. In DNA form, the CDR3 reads TGTGCCATCAGGACGGACAGGGTGGCTGGAAACACCATATATTTT. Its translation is CAIRTDRVAGNTIYF.

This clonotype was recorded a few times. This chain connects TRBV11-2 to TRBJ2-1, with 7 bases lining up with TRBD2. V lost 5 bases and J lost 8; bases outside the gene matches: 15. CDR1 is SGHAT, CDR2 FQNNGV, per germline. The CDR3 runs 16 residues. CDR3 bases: TGTGCCAGCAGCAACGTCGGCAGGGCGGGAGTCGATGAGCAGTTCTTC. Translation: CASSNVGRAGVDEQFF.

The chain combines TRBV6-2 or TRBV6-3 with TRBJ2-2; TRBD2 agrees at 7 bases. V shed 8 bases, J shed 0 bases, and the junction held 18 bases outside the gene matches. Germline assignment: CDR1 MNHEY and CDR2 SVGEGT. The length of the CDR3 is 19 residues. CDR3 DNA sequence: TGTGCCAGCTTTGGACACGCGGGGAGGGACGGAACGAACACCGGGGAGCTGTTTTTT. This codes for CASFGHAGRDGTNTGELFF.

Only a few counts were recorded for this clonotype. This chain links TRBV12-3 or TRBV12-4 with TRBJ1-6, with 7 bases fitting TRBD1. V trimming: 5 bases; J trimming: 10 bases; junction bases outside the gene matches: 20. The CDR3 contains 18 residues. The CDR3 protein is CASSPGRPSGTVNSPLHF. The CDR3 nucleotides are TGTGCCAGCAGTCCTGGGCGGCCATCCGGGACAGTAAACTCACCCCTCCACTTT.

CDR3 amino acids: CASSVEFKNYEQYF. As DNA, the CDR3 is TGTGCCAGCAGCGTAGAATTCAAGAACTACGAGCAGTACTTC. This rearrangement joins TRBV9 to TRBJ2-7; D unresolved. Germline V lookup: CDR1 SGDLS, CDR2 YYNGEE. There are 14 residues in the CDR3. Trimming took off 0 bases at V and 3 bases at J, with 10 bases between the two ends.

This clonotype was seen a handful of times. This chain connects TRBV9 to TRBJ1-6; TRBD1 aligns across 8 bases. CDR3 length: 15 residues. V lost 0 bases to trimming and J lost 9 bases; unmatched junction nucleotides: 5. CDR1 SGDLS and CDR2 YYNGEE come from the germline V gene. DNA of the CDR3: TGTGCCAGCAGCGTAGGTCCCGACAGGGGTTCACCCCTCCACTTT. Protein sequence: CASSVGPDRGSPLHF.

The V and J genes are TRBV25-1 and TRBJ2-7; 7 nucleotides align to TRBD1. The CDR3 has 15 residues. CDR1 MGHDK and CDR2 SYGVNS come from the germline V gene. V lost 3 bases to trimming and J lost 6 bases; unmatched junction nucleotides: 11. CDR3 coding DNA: TGTGCCAGCAGTGATCCCCGACAGGGATTGAGCGAGCAGTACTTC. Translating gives CASSDPRQGLSEQYF.